These 29 T cell receptor beta chains originate from one sample sequenced in a study of cytomegalovirus exposure and HLA in healthy donors. Amplification used 60 Vbeta primers and 13 Jbeta primers. Clones were sequenced by immunoSEQ multiplex PCR, and TCRdb holds only the in-frame ones, with some missing. The sample includes 100,000 to 150,000 clones, 75% to 85% of them seen just once. Sample: PBMCs. The source of these receptors is a man aged 40-50 years in good health and CMV-seronegative.

The chain carries TRBV19 and TRBJ2-6, with D possibly being TRBD1 (6 bases). Trimming took off 10 bases at V and 3 bases at J, with 13 bases between the two ends. CDR1 and CDR2 from the germline V gene are LNHDA and SQIVND (reference sequence). This CDR3 is built from 14 residues. CDR3 bases: TGTGCCACCTCAGGGGTGTATGGGGCCAACGTCCTGACTTTC. This sequence encodes CATSGVYGANVLTF.

The chain combines TRBV9 with TRBJ2-2; 7 bases align to TRBD1. V dropped 1 base and J dropped 0; count of bases not matched to a gene: 6. Germline lookup yields CDR1 SGDLS and CDR2 YYNGEE. There are 17 residues in the CDR3. The CDR3 loop is CASSVYQGVANTGELFF. DNA of the CDR3: TGTGCCAGCAGCGTATACCAGGGGGTTGCGAACACCGGGGAGCTGTTTTTT. Full variable domain (outside the CDR3, taken from reference TRBV9 and TRBJ2-2): DSGVTQTPKHLITATGQRVTLRCSPRSGDLSVYWYQQSLDQGLQFLIQYYNGEERAKGNILERFSAQQFPDLHSELNLSSLELGDSALYFCASSVYQGVANTGELFFGEGSRLTVL.

This chain links TRBV7-2 with TRBJ1-6; perhaps TRBD1 as D (6 bases). CDR3 length equals 16 residues. The V gene's germline CDR1 is SGHTA and CDR2 FQGNSA. The ends were cut back, 4 bases at V and 9 bases at J, with 19 bases in the middle. This CDR3 is CASSSAGLQGSSPLHF. The CDR3 DNA reads TGTGCCAGCAGCTCAGCCGGATTACAGGGTAGTTCACCCCTCCACTTT.

The chain joins TRBV19 to TRBJ2-7; D may be TRBD1 (6 bases). Trimming removed 5 bases at V and 0 bases at J, with 8 bases between. This CDR3 comprises 13 residues. The germline gives CDR1 LNHDA, CDR2 SQIVND (reference sequence). Written as DNA, the CDR3 is TGTGCCAGTAGTCGGGACAACTCCTACGAGCAGTACTTC. Its translation is CASSRDNSYEQYF.

This sequence joins TRBV6-6 and TRBJ1-2; TRBD1 matches 7 bases. In germline, CDR1 is MNHNY, CDR2 SVGAGI (reference sequence). The CDR3 contains 14 residues. Trimming removed 7 bases from V and 1 base from J; junction bases left unmatched: 6. CDR3 bases: TGTGCCAGCAAGATCCAGGGGGATAACTATGGCTACACCTTC. It encodes CASKIQGDNYGYTF.

This sequence joins TRBV7-8 and TRBJ1-1; no clear D. The CDR3 covers 14 residues. V was cut by 2 bases and J by 0 bases, with 7 bases left in between. From germline, CDR1 is SGHVS and CDR2 FQNEAQ. CDR3 DNA: TGTGCCAGCAGCTTATCCCGGGTGAACACTGAAGCTTTCTTT. Translating it yields CASSLSRVNTEAFF. Full variable domain (rest looked up from reference TRBV7-8 and TRBJ1-1): GAGVSQSPRYKVAKRGQDVALRCDPISGHVSLFWYQQALGQGPEFLTYFQNEAQLDKSGLPSDRFFAERPEGSVSTLKIQRTQQEDSAVYLCASSLSRVNTEAFFGQGTRLTVV.

The V and J genes are TRBV9 and TRBJ1-5; 7 bases are shared with TRBD1. Germline trimming cut 0 bases from V and 7 bases from J; bases unmatched to any gene: 7. Per the germline V gene, CDR1 is SGDLS and CDR2 is YYNGEE. This CDR3 is 15 amino acids long. In DNA, the CDR3 is TGTGCCAGCAGCGTAGGTCGGGACAGAGCCCAGCCCCAGCATTTT. Its protein product is CASSVGRDRAQPQHF.

The V gene is TRBV6-1, the J gene TRBJ1-5; 8 bases fit TRBD1. V was clipped by 4 bases and J by 2 bases; unmatched bases: 10. There are 17 residues in the CDR3. CDR1 and CDR2 (germline): MNHNS, SASEGT. The CDR3 protein is CASSGTLGQGGNQPQHF. Here the CDR3 DNA reads TGTGCCAGCAGTGGGACCCTTGGACAGGGCGGCAATCAGCCCCAGCATTTT.

This sequence joins TRBV7-9 and TRBJ1-3, with 7 bases that match TRBD1. Germline lookup yields CDR1 SEHNR and CDR2 FQNEAQ (reference sequence). V shed 3 bases, J shed 0 bases, and the junction held 5 bases outside the gene matches. This CDR3 region has 16 residues. The CDR3 spells CASSFGTESSGNTIYF. The CDR3 region has the DNA TGTGCCAGCAGCTTTGGGACAGAGAGCTCTGGAAACACCATATATTTT.

The chain joins TRBV4-3 to TRBJ2-7; a possible D gene is TRBD1 (7 bases). The germline V gene has CDR1 LGHNA and CDR2 YSLEER. The CDR3 has 15 residues. Trimming stripped 3 bases from V and 4 bases from J, with 16 bases between. CDR3 sequence reads: CASSQEGAALYEQYF. The DNA of the CDR3 is TGCGCCAGCAGCCAGGAGGGGGCGGCACTTTACGAGCAGTACTTC.

This chain connects TRBV5-1 to TRBJ1-6; 9 bases match TRBD1. Germline CDR1 SGHRS, CDR2 YFSETQ. V was clipped by 4 bases and J by 7 bases; unmatched bases: 6. The CDR3 consists of 15 residues. The CDR3 sequence: CASSPWTGENSPLHF. CDR3 nucleotide sequence: TGCGCCAGCAGCCCATGGACAGGGGAGAATTCACCCCTCCACTTT.

This clone has a single count. The chain carries TRBV6-6 and TRBJ1-4; a possible D gene is TRBD1 (6 bases). This CDR3 spans 16 amino acids. The V end was cut by 5 bases, the J end by 6 bases, with 19 bases between. From germline, CDR1 is MNHNY and CDR2 SVGAGI (reference sequence). In nucleotides, the CDR3 is TGTGCCAGCAGTCGGGCTGACGGGGGGCAGGATGAAAAACTGTTTTTT. This sequence encodes CASSRADGGQDEKLFF.

The V and J genes are TRBV5-1 and TRBJ2-5; D perhaps matches TRBD1 (6 bases). The CDR3 totals 15 residues. Looked up from germline, CDR1 is SGHRS and CDR2 is YFSETQ. V lost 4 bases to trimming and J lost 1 base, with 14 bases between them. The CDR3 region has the DNA TGCGCCAGCAGCCCGGGGCAGGGGACCCAAGAGACCCAGTACTTC. Its translation is CASSPGQGTQETQYF.

This rearrangement joins TRBV15 to TRBJ2-7; D is uncertain. Trimming removed 1 base at V and 0 bases at J, with 7 bases between. The CDR3 totals 14 residues. The germline CDR1 and CDR2 sequences are LNHNV and YYDKDF (reference sequence). CDR3 nucleotide sequence: TGTGCCACCAGCAGAGTTTTATTCTCCTACGAGCAGTACTTC. Protein: CATSRVLFSYEQYF.

The gene calls are TRBV10-3 and TRBJ2-5, with 8 bases fitting TRBD1. Gene TRBJ2-7 matches the end of the DNA better, so the J call may be wrong. From germline, CDR1 is ENHRY and CDR2 SYGVKD. The CDR3 runs 14 residues. This CDR3 reads CAINPGGGSYEQYF. The CDR3 DNA reads TGTGCCATCAATCCAGGGGGCGGGTCCTACGAGCAGTACTTC.

This clone appeared a few times. The chain has TRBV5-6 and TRBJ1-5; 7 bases agree with TRBD1. This CDR3 is 14 amino acids long. The J segment lost 4 bases and the V segment lost 2 bases, leaving 3 bases of the junction unmatched. Germline CDR1 reads SGHDT; CDR2 reads YYEEEE. In DNA form, the CDR3 reads TGTGCCAGCAGCTTCCGGGACAGAAATCAGCCCCAGCATTTT. Residues: CASSFRDRNQPQHF.

The CDR3 loop reads CASSLRTATNEKLFF. CDR3 DNA sequence: TGTGCCAGCAGCCTGCGGACAGCAACTAATGAAAAACTGTTTTTT. V and J are TRBV5-4 and TRBJ1-4, with a tentative D call TRBD1 (6 bases). V was pared by 4 bases and J by 0 bases, with 10 bases between. There are 15 residues in the CDR3. Germline lookup yields CDR1 SGHNT and CDR2 YYREEE (reference sequence).

This clone was seen more than once but under ten times. The rearrangement joins TRBV10-1 to TRBJ1-3; no reliable D call. The ends were cut back, 6 bases at V and 5 bases at J, with 11 bases in the middle. CDR1 is WNHNN, CDR2 SYGVQD, per germline (reference sequence). The CDR3 is 13 residues long. The CDR3 is CASSAVHRNTIYF. DNA for the CDR3: TGCGCCAGCAGCGCCGTACATAGAAACACCATATATTTT.

The V gene is TRBV7-3, the J gene TRBJ1-6; D is undetermined. This CDR3 spans 15 amino acids. V lost 5 bases to trimming and J lost 3 bases, with 11 bases between them. The germline V gene has CDR1 SGHTA and CDR2 FQGTGA. The CDR3 region is CASSQENSYNSPLHF. The CDR3 nucleotides read TGTGCCAGCAGCCAAGAAAATAGCTATAATTCACCCCTCCACTTT. Based on the CDR3 plus reference TRBV7-3 and TRBJ1-6, the full variable domain is GAGVSQTPSNKVTEKGKYVELRCDPISGHTALYWYRQSLGQGPEFLIYFQGTGAADDSGLPNDRFFAVRPEGSVSTLKIQRTERGDSAVYLCASSQENSYNSPLHFGNGTRLTVT.

The CDR3 reads CASSATGGSYEQYF. CDR3 DNA sequence: TGTGCCAGCAGTGCGACAGGGGGCTCATACGAGCAGTACTTC. This sequence joins TRBV28 and TRBJ2-7; 10 bases align to TRBD1. The V segment lost 5 bases and the J segment 4 bases; nucleotides outside the gene matches: 5. The CDR3 contains 14 residues. From germline, CDR1 is MDHEN and CDR2 SYDVKM. Drawing the rest from reference TRBV28 and TRBJ2-7, the complete variable domain is DVKVTQSSRYLVKRTGEKVFLECVQDMDHENMFWYRQDPGLGLRLIYFSYDVKMKEKGDIPEGYSVSREKKERFSLILESASTNQTSMYLCASSATGGSYEQYFGPGTRLTVT.

This clone showed up just a few times. The sample carries other DNA sequences with the same CDR3. This chain connects TRBV27 to TRBJ1-1; no definite D call. The CDR3 runs to 15 residues. Per the germline V gene, CDR1 is MNHEY and CDR2 is SMNVEV (reference sequence). The V and J ends lost 0 bases and 1 base respectively, with 9 bases between them. The DNA of the CDR3 is TGTGCCAGCAGTTTATCGGGTGCGGGGAACACTGAAGCTTTCTTT. Protein: CASSLSGAGNTEAFF.

The rearrangement joins TRBV5-6 to TRBJ1-4; D call uncertain. This CDR3 is built from 16 residues. CDR1 is SGHDT, CDR2 YYEEEE, per germline. Trimming took 2 bases from V and 4 from J, leaving 15 bases between them. DNA for the CDR3: TGTGCCAGCAGCTTAACACTACCGCCGTATAATGAAAAACTGTTTTTT. The encoded protein is CASSLTLPPYNEKLFF.

The chain carries TRBV5-6 and TRBJ1-5; D is ambiguous. The ends were cut back, 0 bases at V and 6 bases at J, with 7 bases in the middle. The CDR3 spans 13 residues. Germline V gene lookup returns CDR1 SGHDT and CDR2 YYEEEE. CDR3 sequence (DNA): TGTGCCAGCAGCTTGGGTGGAGCTCAGCCCCAGCATTTT. Translating gives CASSLGGAQPQHF. Full variable domain (outside the CDR3, taken from reference TRBV5-6 and TRBJ1-5): DAGVTQSPTHLIKTRGQQVTLRCSPKSGHDTVSWYQQALGQGPQFIFQYYEEEERQRGNFPDRFSGHQFPNYSSELNVNALLLGDSALYLCASSLGGAQPQHFGDGTRLSIL.

V is TRBV4-1 and J is TRBJ2-2; D is possibly TRBD2 (5 bases). Germline V lookup: CDR1 MGHRA, CDR2 YSYEKL. V lost 5 bases and J 4 bases, leaving 11 bases between the germline ends. The CDR3 length is 14 residues. CDR3 in DNA: TGCGCCAGCAGCAAGGGAAGCGGCACCGGGGAGCTGTTTTTT. It specifies CASSKGSGTGELFF.

The chain has TRBV6-1 and TRBJ2-1; 10 nucleotides line up with TRBD1. Germline values: CDR1 MNHNS, CDR2 SASEGT. Germline trimming cut 6 bases from V and 6 bases from J; bases unmatched to any gene: 8. The CDR3 runs to 15 residues. This CDR3 reads CASRAPRDRGNEQFF. The CDR3 DNA reads TGTGCCAGCAGGGCCCCCCGGGACAGGGGCAATGAGCAGTTCTTC.

The sample holds one count of this clone. The V gene is TRBV7-9, the J gene TRBJ1-1, with D perhaps matching TRBD1 (5 bases). The CDR3 spans 15 residues. V was trimmed by 4 bases and J by 3 bases, leaving 15 bases between them. Germline CDR1 reads SEHNR; CDR2 reads FQNEAQ (reference sequence). This CDR3 reads CASSSGDSWDTEAFF. In nucleotides, the CDR3 is TGTGCCAGCAGCTCGGGGGATTCGTGGGACACTGAAGCTTTCTTT. Using reference TRBV7-9 and TRBJ1-1 for the parts outside the CDR3, the full variable domain is DTGVSQNPRHKITKRGQNVTFRCDPISEHNRLYWYRQTLGQGPEFLTYFQNEAQLEKSRLLSDRFSAERPKGSFSTLEIQRTEQGDSAMYLCASSSGDSWDTEAFFGQGTRLTVV.

The V call is TRBV15, the J call TRBJ2-7, with D possibly matching TRBD1 (6 bases). V lost 2 bases and J lost 6, with 11 bases in between. The germline CDR1 and CDR2 sequences are LNHNV and YYDKDF (reference sequence). The CDR3 is 13 residues long. Written as DNA, the CDR3 is TGTGCCACCAGCAGATCGAGGGGGACCGAGCAGTACTTC. Translated: CATSRSRGTEQYF.

The genes are TRBV7-9 and TRBJ2-3; 7 positions agree with TRBD1. Trimming at V came to 0 bases and at J to 7 bases, leaving 10 bases not matched to a gene. The CDR3 is made up of 16 amino acids. Germline lookup yields CDR1 SEHNR and CDR2 FQNEAQ (reference sequence). Written as DNA, the CDR3 is TGTGCCAGCAGCTTAGCGAATTTAAGGGGGCAAAATACGCAGTATTTT. Protein: CASSLANLRGQNTQYF.

The gene calls are TRBV9 and TRBJ2-2; D is unclear. Trimming stripped 5 bases from V and 4 bases from J, with 9 bases between. The V gene's germline CDR1 is SGDLS and CDR2 YYNGEE. CDR3 length: 13 amino acids. The CDR3 is CASSSSGTGELFF. DNA for the CDR3: TGTGCCAGCAGTTCTTCCGGCACCGGGGAGCTGTTTTTT. The full variable domain, completed using reference TRBV9 and TRBJ2-2, is DSGVTQTPKHLITATGQRVTLRCSPRSGDLSVYWYQQSLDQGLQFLIQYYNGEERAKGNILERFSAQQFPDLHSELNLSSLELGDSALYFCASSSSGTGELFFGEGSRLTVL.